Below, 21 T cell receptor beta chains from the same sample are listed, as sequenced in a study of blood T cell repertoires in COVID-19. TCRdb's table, derived via immunoSEQ multiplex PCR, lists solely in-frame clones and lacks some. Seen here are around 130,000 clones, 82% observed once, and the top ten hold about 12%. What was sequenced was peripheral blood. Source of these receptors: a human donor in a cohort sampled during active COVID-19.

The chain joins TRBV18 to TRBJ2-1; maybe TRBD2 (6 bases). V was pared by 3 bases and J by 2 bases, with 17 bases between. The CDR3 extends over 17 amino acids. The germline V gene encodes CDR1 KGHSH and CDR2 LQKENI. This chain's CDR3 is CASSPAQRTITYNEQFF. CDR3 nucleotides: TGTGCCAGCTCACCCGCCCAGCGGACTATCACCTACAATGAGCAGTTCTTC.

This clone was counted once. The chain has TRBV7-2 and TRBJ2-7, with a weak D call TRBD1 (6 bases). V was cut by 5 bases and J by 3 bases, with 14 bases left in between. The CDR3 totals 14 residues. Germline V gives CDR1 SGHTA, CDR2 FQGNSA. The CDR3 DNA is TGTGCCAGCAGCGTACGGGACAACCTCTACGAGCAGTACTTC. Translated: CASSVRDNLYEQYF.

Comments on this clone: A read error may produce the germline difference seen at one junction end. The V and J genes are TRBV6-4 and TRBJ1-3; TRBD1 is a possible D gene (5 bases). The CDR3 contains 13 residues. Germline-derived CDR1 and CDR2 are MRHNA and SNTAGT. The CDR3 region has the DNA TGTGCCAGCAGTGACTCGGGTCGACCTGGGGGGGATTTT. The encoded protein is CASSDSGRPGGDF.

The chain is built from TRBV13 and TRBJ2-7; 7 nucleotides line up with TRBD2. J gave up 2 bases and V 1 base, and 2 bases lay outside the gene matches. This CDR3 is 14 amino acids long. CDR1 is PRHDT, CDR2 FYEKMQ, per germline (reference sequence). This chain's CDR3 is CASSLAGGTYEQYF. CDR3 coding DNA: TGTGCCAGCAGCTTAGCGGGGGGAACCTACGAGCAGTACTTC.

The chain employs TRBV7-9 and TRBJ2-1; 10 nucleotides align to TRBD2. The V gene end was trimmed by 4 bases and the J gene end by 3 bases; junction bases not matched to a gene: 12. The CDR3 is 18 residues long. The V gene's germline CDR1 is SEHNR and CDR2 FQNEAQ (reference sequence). CDR3 nucleotide sequence: TGTGCCAGCAGCTCCATAGCGGGGGGTCCCGGCTTCTACAATGAGCAGTTCTTC. Protein product: CASSSIAGGPGFYNEQFF.

This clone was detected a few times. V and J are TRBV7-2 and TRBJ2-2; the match to TRBD1 covers 9 bases. CDR1 SGHTA and CDR2 FQGNSA come from the germline V gene. The CDR3 length is 17 residues. V lost 0 bases, J lost 4 bases, and 6 bases stayed unmatched. CDR3 DNA: TGTGCCAGCAGCTTAGCGCCACAGGGGGCGGGCACCGGGGAGCTGTTTTTT. It codes for CASSLAPQGAGTGELFF.

The chain uses TRBV7-9 and TRBJ1-2; 8 nucleotides match TRBD1. Germline CDR1 is SEHNR and CDR2 is FQNEAQ (reference sequence). V gave up 8 bases and J gave up 4 bases; unmatched junction bases: 18. This CDR3 region has 17 residues. CDR3 sequence reads: CASGLLYESGGGYGYTF. Here the CDR3 DNA reads TGTGCCAGCGGATTACTCTACGAATCAGGGGGCGGCTATGGCTACACCTTC.

On this clone: Within the sample, other DNA sequences also encode this same CDR3. The chain uses TRBV7-6 and TRBJ1-4; 8 bases map to TRBD1. After removal of 1 base from V and 5 bases from J, the junction contained 0 bases not matched to a gene. Germline V lookup: CDR1 SGHVS, CDR2 FNYEAQ. The CDR3 sequence is 14 residues long. CDR3 nucleotides: TGTGCCAGCAGCTTAGGACAGGGGAATGAAAAACTGTTTTTT. This encodes CASSLGQGNEKLFF.

In its sample, this clone was seen a few times. V and J are TRBV2 and TRBJ1-2; D gene unclear. The V end was cut by 9 bases, the J end by 8 bases, with 13 bases between. The CDR3 consists of 11 residues. Germline assignment: CDR1 SNHLY and CDR2 FYNNEI. The CDR3 sequence is CASNEWAGYTF. The DNA for the CDR3 is TGTGCCAGTAACGAATGGGCAGGCTACACCTTC.

The chain uses TRBV5-4 and TRBJ2-2, with D tentatively TRBD1 (5 bases). CDR3 length: 15 residues. The germline V gene encodes CDR1 SGHNT and CDR2 YYREEE (reference sequence). Trimming shortened V by 0 bases and J by 6 bases, and 12 bases separated the two germline ends. In nucleotides, the CDR3 is TGTGCCAGCAGCTTGGTAGGGGTTTACCCCGGGGAGCTGTTTTTT. The encoded protein is CASSLVGVYPGELFF.

The chain carries TRBV19 and TRBJ2-2; 9 bases line up with TRBD1. This CDR3 is built from 19 residues. Germline V gene lookup returns CDR1 LNHDA and CDR2 SQIVND (reference sequence). The V gene end was trimmed by 0 bases and the J gene end by 2 bases; junction bases not matched to a gene: 10. In DNA, the CDR3 is TGTGCCAGTAGTATAGATCGAAAGGGACAGGGTTACAACACCGGGGAGCTGTTTTTT. This translates into CASSIDRKGQGYNTGELFF.

A few counts support this clone. The chain combines TRBV7-2 with TRBJ2-1; possible D gene TRBD2, 5 bases. Germline V gives CDR1 SGHTA, CDR2 FQGNSA. The CDR3 has 14 amino acids. Between the trimmed V and J ends, which lost 2 bases and 10 bases, there was a span of 15 bases. The chain's CDR3 is CASSLTGITGEQFF. CDR3 nucleotides: TGTGCCAGCAGCTTAACCGGCATAACGGGAGAGCAGTTCTTC.

This clone came up once. The V gene is TRBV6-6, the J gene TRBJ2-5; 8 bases fit TRBD1. This CDR3 has 13 residues. V dropped 5 bases and J dropped 7; count of bases not matched to a gene: 6. The germline V gene has CDR1 MNHNY and CDR2 SVGAGI (reference sequence). CDR3 nucleotides: TGTGCCAGCAGTGACAGGGGAGAGGGGACCCAGTACTTC. As protein: CASSDRGEGTQYF.

This clone has just one count. V usage is TRBV4-1 and J usage is TRBJ1-6; D is perhaps TRBD1 (6 bases). CDR3 length: 19 residues. With 0 bases removed from V and 0 bases from J, the gap between germline ends came to 15 bases. Germline loops: CDR1 MGHRA, CDR2 YSYEKL. The CDR3 sequence: CASSQDGGGQPSYNSPLHF. In DNA, the CDR3 is TGCGCCAGCAGCCAAGATGGGGGGGGGCAGCCCTCCTATAATTCACCCCTCCACTTT.

The chain is built from TRBV6-5 and TRBJ1-4; 7 bases are a match to TRBD1. V lost 6 bases and J lost 8; bases outside the gene matches: 9. The CDR3 is 14 amino acids. Germline values: CDR1 MNHEY, CDR2 SVGAGI. CDR3 region: CASRVQGPAEKLFF. The CDR3 DNA is TGTGCCAGCAGAGTACAGGGGCCCGCGGAAAAACTGTTTTTT.

The V gene is TRBV6-6, the J gene TRBJ2-7; 10 positions match TRBD2. Germline assignment: CDR1 MNHNY and CDR2 SVGAGI (reference sequence). With 6 bases clipped from V and 0 bases from J, the junction kept 17 bases outside the gene matches. This CDR3 region has 19 residues. CDR3: CASSSFGPSSGGTSYEQYF. CDR3 nucleotides: TGTGCCAGCAGCTCCTTCGGGCCGTCTAGCGGGGGTACCTCCTACGAGCAGTACTTC.

J is TRBJ2-3 and V is TRBV6-2 or TRBV6-3; tentative D call: TRBD2 (5 bases). This CDR3 region has 13 residues. Trimming removed 2 bases from V and 6 bases from J, with 9 bases in between. The germline V gene has CDR1 MNHEY and CDR2 SVGEGT. In DNA, the CDR3 is TGTGCCAGCAGTTACCGAGGGTTGGATACGCAGTATTTT. As protein: CASSYRGLDTQYF.

The chain links TRBV2 to TRBJ2-5; 8 bases align to TRBD1. With 7 bases clipped from V and 0 bases from J, the junction kept 7 bases outside the gene matches. Looked up from germline, CDR1 is SNHLY and CDR2 is FYNNEI. CDR3 length equals 15 residues. The CDR3, as DNA: TGTGCCAGCATGCCGGGACAGGTGAACCAAGAGACCCAGTACTTC. Amino acid sequence: CASMPGQVNQETQYF.

The rearrangement uses TRBV5-1 and TRBJ2-1, with 10 positions matching TRBD2. CDR1 SGHRS and CDR2 YFSETQ come from the germline V gene. V lost 0 bases and J lost 2; bases outside the gene matches: 5. The CDR3 sequence is 17 residues long. DNA for the CDR3: TGCGCCAGCAGCTTGGGGCTTAGCGGGGGGCCCTACAATGAGCAGTTCTTC. Translation: CASSLGLSGGPYNEQFF.

The chain joins TRBV7-9 to TRBJ2-1; D might be TRBD1 (6 bases). Per the germline V gene, CDR1 is SEHNR and CDR2 is FQNEAQ (reference sequence). V lost 6 bases and J 11 bases, leaving 23 bases between the germline ends. This CDR3 is built from 15 residues. The DNA for the CDR3 is TGTGCCAGCAGTCAGGGGCTAGCTGAGGCCATGAAGCAGTTCTTC. It yields the protein CASSQGLAEAMKQFF.

J is TRBJ2-1 and V is TRBV5-1; 8 bases match TRBD2. V dropped 3 bases and J dropped 7; count of bases not matched to a gene: 6. Looked up from germline, CDR1 is SGHRS and CDR2 is YFSETQ. This CDR3 has 14 amino acids. CDR3 loop: CASSSGRVKNEQFF. The CDR3 nucleotides are TGCGCCAGCAGCTCCGGGAGGGTGAAGAATGAGCAGTTCTTC.